This passage covers 28 T cell receptor beta chains from one sample sequenced in a study of CD4 T cells in relation to SARS-CoV-2 and coronaviruses (dated by TCRdb to the early 2020s). Receptor amplification or capture employed the immunoSEQ multiplex PCR assay. TCRdb stores this immuneACCESS table with in-frame sequences only. Part of the clones is absent; in the studies checked, under half of the shortfall reflects unresolved V genes, and no reason is known for the rest. This sample is represented by approximately 50,000 clones; 92% of them were singletons. Approximately 0.4% of the sample belongs to the ten largest clones. Sequencing was done on a sample of naive CD4+ T cells from PBMCs. This specimen's cell subset or site label, per the study, means: naive CD4+ T cells isolated by negative enrichment. The receptors stem from an adult with COVID-19.

The V gene is TRBV2, the J gene TRBJ2-6; D remains unclear. CDR1 is SNHLY and CDR2 is FYNNEI in the germline V gene. V was clipped by 7 bases and J by 3 bases, with 10 bases between them. This CDR3 contains 14 residues. The CDR3 reads CASKELNGANVLTF. The CDR3 DNA follows: TGTGCCAGCAAAGAACTGAATGGGGCCAACGTCCTGACTTTC.

The chain links TRBV5-1 to TRBJ1-2, with D possibly being TRBD1 (5 bases). Trimming left V 5 bases short and J 8 bases short, with 13 bases between. CDR1 is SGHRS and CDR2 is YFSETQ in the germline V gene. The CDR3 loop spans 12 amino acids. The CDR3 DNA follows: TGCGCCAGCAGGGAGGGACGAGGGGGCTACACCTTC. It encodes CASREGRGGYTF.

The V gene is TRBV6-5, the J gene TRBJ2-1; TRBD2 matches 11 bases. Germline lookup yields CDR1 MNHEY and CDR2 SVGAGI. This CDR3 is 12 amino acids long. The V and J ends lost 5 bases and 10 bases, in that order; junction bases with no gene match: 1. CDR3 region: CASSRTSGEQFF. Here the CDR3 DNA reads TGTGCCAGCAGTCGGACTAGCGGGGAGCAGTTCTTC.

This chain connects TRBV19 to TRBJ2-7; 11 bases line up with TRBD1. With V trimmed by 4 bases and J by 3 bases, 2 bases remained unmatched. This CDR3 is 14 amino acids long. CDR1 is LNHDA and CDR2 is SQIVND in the germline V gene (reference sequence). CDR3 amino acids: CASSRTGGGYEQYF. The CDR3 bases are TGTGCCAGTAGTAGGACAGGGGGCGGCTACGAGCAGTACTTC. The full variable domain, in which reference TRBV19 and TRBJ2-7 provide the parts outside the CDR3, is DGGITQSPKYLFRKEGQNVTLSCEQNLNHDAMYWYRQDPGQGLRLIYYSQIVNDFQKGDIAEGYSVSREKKESFPLTVTSAQKNPTAFYLCASSRTGGGYEQYFGPGTRLTVT.

CDR3 sequence: CASSHSGPGVRETQYF. CDR3 coding DNA: TGTGCCAGCTCACACTCGGGACCGGGGGTTCGGGAGACCCAGTACTTC. The rearrangement links TRBV18 to TRBJ2-5; D may be TRBD2 (6 bases). Looked up from germline, CDR1 is KGHSH and CDR2 is LQKENI. This CDR3 has 16 amino acids. V was shortened by 4 bases and J by 5 bases, with 20 bases between the two germline ends. The full variable domain, with the rest looked up from reference TRBV18 and TRBJ2-5, is NAGVMQNPRHLVRRRGQEARLRCSPMKGHSHVYWYRQLPEEGLKFMVYLQKENIIDESGMPKERFSAEFPKEGPSILRIQQVVRGDSAAYFCASSHSGPGVRETQYFGPGTRLLVL.

The chain has TRBV18 and TRBJ1-4, with D hard to call. Deletions cut 1 base from V and 15 bases from J, with 9 bases between. CDR3 length: 11 amino acids. Looked up from germline, CDR1 is KGHSH and CDR2 is LQKENI. CDR3 protein: CASSPRGGVFF. The CDR3 bases are TGTGCCAGCTCACCACGGGGTGGGGTGTTTTTT. Full variable domain (remainder filled in from reference TRBV18 and TRBJ1-4): NAGVMQNPRHLVRRRGQEARLRCSPMKGHSHVYWYRQLPEEGLKFMVYLQKENIIDESGMPKERFSAEFPKEGPSILRIQQVVRGDSAAYFCASSPRGGVFFGSGTQLSVL.

This clone was seen a single time. Other DNA sequences in this specimen translate into the identical CDR3. The chain links TRBV7-2 to TRBJ2-2; tentatively, D is TRBD2 (5 bases). Deletions cut 1 base from V and 4 bases from J, with 10 bases between. Germline CDR1 SGHTA, CDR2 FQGNSA. This CDR3 is 15 amino acids long. The CDR3 region is CASSLGGSVTGELFF. CDR3 in DNA: TGTGCCAGCAGCTTAGGTGGGAGTGTCACCGGGGAGCTGTTTTTT.

This chain connects TRBV2 to TRBJ1-2; D gene uncertain. The CDR3 is 12 residues long. The germline CDR1 and CDR2 sequences are SNHLY and FYNNEI. Trimming left V 2 bases short and J 7 bases short, with 8 bases between. This chain's CDR3 is CASSESVPGYTF. CDR3 bases: TGTGCCAGCAGTGAATCTGTTCCTGGCTACACCTTC.

V gene TRBV5-1 combines with J gene TRBJ2-7; D is possibly TRBD2 (6 bases). Trimming took off 2 bases at V and 0 bases at J, with 9 bases between the two ends. The CDR3 is 14 residues long. Germline CDR1 SGHRS, CDR2 YFSETQ. Here the CDR3 reads CASSFTAGSYEQYF. The CDR3 bases are TGCGCCAGCAGCTTTACAGCGGGCTCCTACGAGCAGTACTTC.

The chain joins TRBV4-2 to TRBJ1-2; 7 nucleotides agree with TRBD1. The CDR3 covers 14 residues. J lost 8 bases, V lost 1 base, and 7 bases had no gene match. CDR1 and CDR2 from the germline V gene are LGHNA and YNFKEQ. The CDR3 loop is CASSQGQGDLGYTF. CDR3 coding DNA: TGTGCCAGCAGCCAAGGACAGGGCGATTTGGGCTACACCTTC.

This clone appeared a single time. The chain employs TRBV28 and TRBJ1-2; D is unresolved. Germline-derived CDR1 and CDR2 are MDHEN and SYDVKM. The CDR3 contains 15 residues. The ends were cut back, 6 bases at V and 4 bases at J, with 18 bases in the middle. The CDR3 sequence is CASSLNYPASYGYTF. The CDR3 coding sequence is TGTGCCAGCAGCCTAAATTACCCGGCTAGCTATGGCTACACCTTC.

The chain links TRBV7-2 to TRBJ2-3; no clear D. Trimming shortened V by 5 bases and J by 0 bases, and 6 bases separated the two germline ends. The length of the CDR3 is 13 residues. The germline gives CDR1 SGHTA, CDR2 FQGNSA. In DNA, the CDR3 is TGTGCCAGCAGCCCCACTAGCACAGATACGCAGTATTTT. Amino acids: CASSPTSTDTQYF.

The chain employs TRBV5-1 and TRBJ2-2, with 12 nucleotides matching TRBD1. V gave up 1 base and J gave up 7 bases; unmatched junction bases: 8. This CDR3 spans 17 amino acids. Germline CDR1 is SGHRS and CDR2 is YFSETQ. CDR3 bases: TGCGCCAGCAGCTTGCGCCGGGACAGGGGGCGAGTCGGGGAGCTGTTTTTT. It codes for CASSLRRDRGRVGELFF.

On this clone: The junction shows a germline mismatch at one end, possibly a read error. The chain carries TRBV2 and TRBJ2-7; 13 bases match TRBD2. The CDR3 contains 15 residues. CDR1 SNHLY and CDR2 FYNNEI come from the germline V gene. DNA for the CDR3: TGTGCCAGCGGTGACTCGACTAGCGGGAGGAGGGAGCAGTACTTC. This translates into CASGDSTSGRREQYF. Complete variable domain (other parts from reference TRBV2 and TRBJ2-7): EPEVTQTPSHQVTQMGQEVILRCVPISNHLYFYWYRQILGQKVEFLVSFYNNEISEKSEIFDDQFSVERPDGSNFTLKIRSTKLEDSAMYFCASGDSTSGRREQYFGPGTRLTVT.

The V gene is TRBV6-1, the J gene TRBJ2-7; TRBD2 aligns across 11 bases. The V segment lost 0 bases and the J segment 2 bases; nucleotides outside the gene matches: 3. Germline V gives CDR1 MNHNS, CDR2 SASEGT. The CDR3 is 16 residues long. The CDR3 DNA is TGTGCCAGCAGTGAAGCGCGACTAGCGGGAACCTACGAGCAGTACTTC. Its protein is CASSEARLAGTYEQYF.

V is TRBV18 and J is TRBJ2-1; 7 bases match TRBD1. The length of the CDR3 is 14 residues. The V and J ends lost 5 bases and 10 bases, in that order; junction bases with no gene match: 11. Germline V gives CDR1 KGHSH, CDR2 LQKENI. As DNA, the CDR3 is TGTGCCAGCTCAAGACAGGGCATTCCGGGGGAGCAGTTCTTC. Translating gives CASSRQGIPGEQFF.

V and J are TRBV5-4 and TRBJ2-3, with 7 nucleotides matching TRBD2. V was clipped by 0 bases and J by 3 bases; unmatched bases: 7. Germline V gene sequence: CDR1 SGHNT, CDR2 YYREEE (reference sequence). The CDR3 consists of 16 residues. The CDR3 loop reads CASSLAIAGGTDTQYF. The CDR3 nucleotides read TGTGCCAGCAGCTTGGCCATAGCGGGCGGGACAGATACGCAGTATTTT.

The chain uses TRBV7-2 and TRBJ2-1, with 12 nucleotides matching TRBD1. The V and J ends lost 1 base and 10 bases, in that order; junction bases with no gene match: 5. The CDR3 is made up of 15 amino acids. The germline CDR1 and CDR2 sequences are SGHTA and FQGNSA. The CDR3 region is CASSLVFGTGGEQFF. The CDR3, as DNA: TGTGCCAGCAGCTTAGTTTTCGGGACAGGGGGCGAGCAGTTCTTC.

The chain links TRBV28 to TRBJ2-6, with 10 bases that match TRBD1. The CDR3 contains 18 residues. V lost 1 base, J lost 2 bases, and 5 bases stayed unmatched. CDR1 is MDHEN and CDR2 is SYDVKM in the germline V gene. CDR3 coding DNA: TGTGCCAGCAGTTTATTGGGGACAGGGGTACCTGGGGCCAACGTCCTGACTTTC. Translation gives CASSLLGTGVPGANVLTF.

A single count supports this clone. The chain is built from TRBV28 and TRBJ2-7; D gene uncertain. Trimming removed 4 bases at V and 0 bases at J, with 22 bases between. The CDR3 length is 18 residues. CDR1 is MDHEN and CDR2 is SYDVKM in the germline V gene. The CDR3 DNA reads as TGTGCCAGCAGTTCCTTACGTTTTACCGCTAAATACTCCTACGAGCAGTACTTC. It codes for CASSSLRFTAKYSYEQYF.

This chain uses TRBV28 with TRBJ2-2; TRBD2 might be the D (5 bases). CDR1 and CDR2 (germline): MDHEN, SYDVKM. V was trimmed by 3 bases and J by 1 base, leaving 9 bases between them. The CDR3 covers 15 residues. The CDR3 protein is CASSLGGQNTGELFF. The DNA for the CDR3 is TGTGCCAGCAGTTTGGGCGGGCAGAACACCGGGGAGCTGTTTTTT.

V is TRBV18 and J is TRBJ1-1; no firm D call. This CDR3 has 14 residues. Trimming stripped 2 bases from V and 1 base from J, with 8 bases between. Germline CDR1 KGHSH, CDR2 LQKENI. The chain's CDR3 is CASSPSQENTEAFF. The CDR3 bases are TGTGCCAGCTCACCAAGTCAGGAGAACACTGAAGCTTTCTTT.

The V call is TRBV3-1 (or the pseudogene TRBV3-2), the J call TRBJ2-7, with D hard to call. The germline gives CDR1 LGHDT, CDR2 YNNKEL (reference sequence). V lost 2 bases to trimming and J lost 0 bases, with 20 bases between them. This CDR3 has 18 amino acids. The DNA of the CDR3 is TGTGCCAGCAGCCAAAATTTGGGCCCTTTTTCGTCCTCCTACGAGCAGTACTTC. Its translation is CASSQNLGPFSSSYEQYF.

Here the CDR3 reads CASSQGLEKLFF. In DNA, the CDR3 is TGTGCCAGCAGTCAGGGCCTAGAAAAACTGTTTTTT. The rearrangement uses TRBV28 and TRBJ1-4; D is perhaps TRBD1 (5 bases). CDR1 and CDR2 (germline): MDHEN, SYDVKM. The V gene lost 5 bases and the J gene lost 8 bases, with 9 bases spanning the gap. This CDR3 region has 12 residues.

The V and J genes are TRBV28 and TRBJ2-1, with a tentative D call TRBD2 (5 bases). Germline CDR1 is MDHEN and CDR2 is SYDVKM. The V gene lost 3 bases and the J gene lost 9 bases, with 12 bases spanning the gap. This CDR3 comprises 13 residues. CDR3 DNA: TGTGCCAGCAGTTTGCCTAGCTATGCTGAGCAGTTCTTC. Its translation: CASSLPSYAEQFF.

V and J are TRBV6-6 and TRBJ2-1, with D unclear. The CDR3 spans 14 residues. The ends were cut back, 0 bases at V and 4 bases at J, with 7 bases in the middle. Germline V gene lookup returns CDR1 MNHNY and CDR2 SVGAGI (reference sequence). As DNA, the CDR3 is TGTGCCAGCAGTTACTCGAACCAGTACAATGAGCAGTTCTTC. Translating it yields CASSYSNQYNEQFF.

The gene calls are TRBV4-3 and TRBJ2-1; D is possibly TRBD1 or TRBD2 (5 bases each). V shed 0 bases and J shed 11 bases, with 20 bases lying between them. The CDR3 length is 16 residues. CDR1 is LGHNA and CDR2 is YSLEER in the germline V gene. The CDR3 nucleotides are TGCGCCAGCAGCCAAGATTCGGGACCCACCGCGACGAAGCAGTTCTTC. Protein product: CASSQDSGPTATKQFF.

The rearrangement uses TRBV14 and TRBJ2-1; 7 nucleotides line up with TRBD2. Germline assignment: CDR1 SGHDN and CDR2 FVKESK. V was clipped by 4 bases and J by 4 bases; unmatched bases: 4. CDR3 length: 14 residues. The DNA of the CDR3 is TGTGCCAGCAGCCTCGGACTAGAGTACAATGAGCAGTTCTTC. The encoded protein is CASSLGLEYNEQFF. The whole variable domain, remainder taken from reference TRBV14 and TRBJ2-1, is EAGVTQFPSHSVIEKGQTVTLRCDPISGHDNLYWYRRVMGKEIKFLLHFVKESKQDESGMPNNRFLAERTGGTYSTLKVQPAELEDSGVYFCASSLGLEYNEQFFGPGTRLTVL.